A single sample gave rise to the 7 T cell receptor beta chains below, sequenced in a study of OX40 agonist ivuxolimab in advanced cancers. TCRdb keeps only in-frame clones here, not all; method: immunoSEQ multiplex PCR. This table holds approximately 76,000 clones, more than 90% found once. Specimen: CD4+ or CD8+ T cells sorted from blood, collected in a trial of the OX40 agonist ivuxolimab. The receptors originated from an adult with an advanced solid tumor such as melanoma, head and neck, liver or kidney cancer.

The V and J genes are TRBV21-1 and TRBJ1-5; the table calls TRBD1, which could not be checked here. TRBV21-1 is flagged as a pseudogene. The CDR3 covers 14 residues. The CDR3 sequence: CARRDRGGNQPQHF. CDR3 in DNA: TGTGCCAGAAGGGACAGGGGTGGCAATCAGCCCCAGCATTTT.

This chain connects TRBV27 to TRBJ2-3, with D perhaps matching TRBD2 (6 bases). CDR1 is MNHEY and CDR2 is SMNVEV in the germline V gene (reference sequence). CDR3 size: 14 residues. Trimming stripped 6 bases from V and 1 base from J, with 11 bases between. CDR3 DNA: TGTGCCAGCAGGGAGGGGCTTGGCACAGATACGCAGTATTTT. The encoded protein is CASREGLGTDTQYF.

The chain recombines TRBV2 with TRBJ1-3, with no clear D. The CDR3 totals 16 residues. V was shortened by 1 base and J by 0 bases, with 10 bases between the two germline ends. In germline, CDR1 is SNHLY, CDR2 FYNNEI. The CDR3 sequence is CASSEERESSGNTIYF. The CDR3 coding sequence is TGTGCCAGCAGTGAAGAGAGGGAGAGCTCTGGAAACACCATATATTTT. The full variable domain, rest sourced from reference TRBV2 and TRBJ1-3, is EPEVTQTPSHQVTQMGQEVILRCVPISNHLYFYWYRQILGQKVEFLVSFYNNEISEKSEIFDDQFSVERPDGSNFTLKIRSTKLEDSAMYFCASSEERESSGNTIYFGEGSWLTVV.

This chain uses TRBV7-9 with TRBJ2-2; D is ambiguous. V gave up 1 base and J gave up 10 bases, with 1 base separating them. The CDR3 runs 10 residues. Germline CDR1 and CDR2: SEHNR and FQNEAQ (reference sequence). Here the CDR3 reads CASSLEELFF. The DNA of the CDR3 is TGTGCCAGCAGCTTAGAGGAGCTGTTTTTT.

This clone was counted a few times. This chain links TRBV19 with TRBJ1-1; D remains unclear. This CDR3 is 12 amino acids long. Trimming took 3 bases from V and 8 from J, leaving 10 bases between them. From germline, CDR1 is LNHDA and CDR2 SQIVND (reference sequence). CDR3 in DNA: TGTGCCAGTAGTATTCGTGGGATAGAAGCTTTCTTT. This translates into CASSIRGIEAFF. Full variable domain (rest looked up from reference TRBV19 and TRBJ1-1): DGGITQSPKYLFRKEGQNVTLSCEQNLNHDAMYWYRQDPGQGLRLIYYSQIVNDFQKGDIAEGYSVSREKKESFPLTVTSAQKNPTAFYLCASSIRGIEAFFGQGTRLTVV.

This rearrangement joins TRBV28 to TRBJ1-1; no reliable D call. Germline V gives CDR1 MDHEN, CDR2 SYDVKM. There are 14 residues in the CDR3. Between the trimmed V and J ends, which lost 3 bases and 4 bases, there was a span of 12 bases. The CDR3 DNA reads TGTGCCAGCAGTTTGGAAGTCGGGGTCACTGAAGCTTTCTTT. Protein sequence: CASSLEVGVTEAFF.

This rearrangement joins TRBV19 to TRBJ2-7, with D maybe TRBD1 (5 bases). The germline V gene encodes CDR1 LNHDA and CDR2 SQIVND (reference sequence). The V and J ends lost 1 base and 5 bases respectively, with 9 bases between them. This CDR3 spans 13 amino acids. For the CDR3, the DNA is TGTGCCAGTAGTATAGGGCAGGGCAACGAGCAGTACTTC. Protein: CASSIGQGNEQYF.